A single sample is the source of the 24 T cell receptor beta chains below, sequenced in a study of beta chain features in type 1 diabetes. Study-wide points: Shortening that was moderate but significant affected the TCRB CDR3s of Type 1 diabetes patients in all four CD4+ subsets.

For these receptors, no antigen is known. The entirety of the isolated RNA underwent reverse transcription, so expressed TCRB transcripts were sequenced. Only in-frame clones appear in the TCRdb table, and some are missing; sequencing was by immunoSEQ multiplex PCR. Found here are 95,000 to 150,000 clones, roughly 15% of them singletons; the top ten hold 2% to 3%. The sequenced sample was central memory CD4+ T cells from blood. The receptors here all came from a man aged 25 to 40 with type 1 diabetes.

The chain employs TRBV14 and TRBJ2-1; D uncertain. The V gene's germline CDR1 is SGHDN and CDR2 FVKESK. The CDR3 sequence is 13 residues long. V shed 0 bases and J shed 7 bases, with 7 bases lying between them. CDR3 DNA sequence: TGTGCCAGCAGCCAAGATTTGGGGAATGAGCAGTTCTTC. Translation gives CASSQDLGNEQFF.

About this clone itself: One junction end disagrees with the germline gene, perhaps due to a read error. This chain joins TRBV6-6 and TRBJ1-6; D remains unclear. This CDR3 comprises 14 residues. Germline V gene sequence: CDR1 MNHNY, CDR2 SVGAGI (reference sequence). CDR3 bases: TGTGCCAGCAGTTCAGCCTCCTCTAATTCACCCCTCCACTTT. It yields the protein CASSSASSNSPLHF.

This clone was detected only a few times. V is TRBV7-6 and J is TRBJ1-1; D ambiguous. CDR1 is SGHVS and CDR2 is FNYEAQ in the germline V gene. The CDR3 is made up of 12 amino acids. V lost 5 bases, J lost 3 bases, and 7 bases lay in between. The CDR3 region is CASSLLHTEAFF. Written as DNA, the CDR3 is TGTGCCAGCAGCCTCCTACACACTGAAGCTTTCTTT.

The chain joins TRBV7-9 to TRBJ2-6; D gene uncertain. The germline CDR1 and CDR2 sequences are SEHNR and FQNEAQ (reference sequence). Trimming cost V 4 bases and J 4 bases, with 5 bases left between them. The CDR3 length is 13 residues. Here the CDR3 DNA reads TGTGCCAGCAGCTCCTCGGGGGCCAACGTCCTGACTTTC. Protein: CASSSSGANVLTF. Using reference TRBV7-9 and TRBJ2-6 for the parts outside the CDR3, the full variable domain is DTGVSQNPRHKITKRGQNVTFRCDPISEHNRLYWYRQTLGQGPEFLTYFQNEAQLEKSRLLSDRFSAERPKGSFSTLEIQRTEQGDSAMYLCASSSSGANVLTFGAGSRLTVL.

The chain links TRBV9 to TRBJ2-3, with 9 bases fitting TRBD2. CDR1 SGDLS and CDR2 YYNGEE come from the germline V gene. V trimming: 1 base; J trimming: 6 bases; junction bases outside the gene matches: 9. CDR3 length: 16 residues. The CDR3 region has the DNA TGTGCCAGCAGCGTAAGCGGGGGGTTGTATGGGGATACGCAGTATTTT. Amino acids: CASSVSGGLYGDTQYF.

The V and J genes are TRBV19 and TRBJ2-1; tentatively, D is TRBD2 (6 bases). Trimming pared 6 bases from V and 6 bases from J, leaving 18 bases between. This CDR3 has 15 amino acids. Germline loops: CDR1 LNHDA, CDR2 SQIVND (reference sequence). The CDR3 protein is CASRDLSGTPNEQFF. DNA of the CDR3: TGTGCCAGTAGAGATCTCTCCGGGACTCCCAATGAGCAGTTCTTC.

There are a few counts of this clone. The V gene is TRBV6-6, the J gene TRBJ2-1; 8 bases are a match to TRBD1. Germline V lookup: CDR1 MNHNY, CDR2 SVGAGI (reference sequence). This CDR3 is 16 amino acids long. Losses at the gene ends were 2 bases for V and 4 bases for J; bases not matched to a gene: 7. CDR3 protein: CASSYPRTGSYNEQFF. CDR3 nucleotide sequence: TGTGCCAGCAGTTACCCTAGGACAGGGTCATACAATGAGCAGTTCTTC.

In the case of this clone: Sequence at one end of the junction differs from germline and may be a read error. The genes are TRBV29-1 and TRBJ2-3; perhaps D is TRBD1 or TRBD2 (5 bases each). The germline V gene encodes CDR1 SQVTM and CDR2 ANQGSEA. The CDR3 covers 14 residues. The CDR3 is CSVEDGGGTDTQYF. In DNA, the CDR3 is TGCAGCGTAGAAGATGGGGGTGGCACAGATACGCAGTATTTT.

This chain uses TRBV7-2 with TRBJ1-4; D not resolved. Trimming removed 5 bases from V and 10 bases from J, with 11 bases in between. Germline V gene data show CDR1 as SGHTA and CDR2 as FQGNSA. This CDR3 comprises 12 residues. The CDR3 protein is CASSRGEGKLFF. As DNA, the CDR3 is TGTGCCAGCAGCCGTGGGGAGGGAAAACTGTTTTTT.

This clone was recorded a few times. The chain uses TRBV28 and TRBJ1-2; D unresolved. Germline CDR1 reads MDHEN; CDR2 reads SYDVKM. There are 15 residues in the CDR3. Trimming stripped 2 bases from V and 4 bases from J, with 14 bases between. The CDR3 region is CASSLGQAKTYGYTF. The CDR3 region has the DNA TGTGCCAGCAGTTTAGGGCAGGCTAAAACCTATGGCTACACCTTC.

This chain uses TRBV7-2 with TRBJ2-7, with D possibly TRBD1 on 5 matching bases. The V gene's germline CDR1 is SGHTA and CDR2 FQGNSA. V was clipped by 6 bases and J by 4 bases, with 7 bases between them. The CDR3 contains 11 residues. CDR3 DNA: TGTGCCAGCAGTCGACAGTACGAGCAGTACTTC. This gives the protein CASSRQYEQYF.

This clone turned up a few times. The chain joins TRBV5-1 to TRBJ2-5; 9 bases are a match to TRBD1. CDR1 SGHRS and CDR2 YFSETQ come from the germline V gene. The CDR3 has 14 residues. Unmatched junction bases numbered 4, after V lost 4 bases and J lost 3 bases. The CDR3 DNA follows: TGCGCCAGCAGCCCGAGGACAGGGGAAGAGACCCAGTACTTC. Translation gives CASSPRTGEETQYF.

V is TRBV7-9 and J is TRBJ2-3; unclear D gene. CDR1 is SEHNR, CDR2 FQNEAQ, per germline (reference sequence). This CDR3 contains 14 residues. The ends were cut back, 5 bases at V and 0 bases at J, with 9 bases in the middle. CDR3 sequence reads: CASSPAGSTDTQYF. The DNA for the CDR3 is TGTGCCAGCAGCCCCGCCGGTAGCACAGATACGCAGTATTTT.

The gene calls are TRBV7-3 and TRBJ2-2, with 7 bases matching TRBD2. V gave up 6 bases and J gave up 1 base; unmatched junction bases: 2. The length of the CDR3 is 14 residues. Germline V gene lookup returns CDR1 SGHTA and CDR2 FQGTGA. DNA of the CDR3: TGTGCCAGCAGTTCGGGAGGGAACACCGGGGAGCTGTTTTTT. Amino acids: CASSSGGNTGELFF.

CDR3 sequence (DNA): TGTGCCTGGAGTGTAGGGTTAGATACGCAGTATTTT. This encodes CAWSVGLDTQYF. The V and J genes are TRBV30 and TRBJ2-3, with D uncertain. The CDR3 has 12 amino acids. CDR1 is GTSNPN and CDR2 is SVGIG in the germline V gene (reference sequence). V dropped 0 bases and J dropped 5 bases, with 6 bases sitting between them. Variable domain in full (rest from reference TRBV30 and TRBJ2-3): SQTIHQWPATLVQPVGSPLSLECTVEGTSNPNLYWYRQAAGRGLQLLFYSVGIGQISSEVPQNLSASRPQDRQFILSSKKLLLSDSGFYLCAWSVGLDTQYFGPGTRLTVL.

The V and J genes are TRBV7-2 and TRBJ2-3; D is unresolved. The V gene lost 3 bases and the J gene lost 9 bases, with 19 bases spanning the gap. CDR1 is SGHTA and CDR2 is FQGNSA in the germline V gene. There are 15 residues in the CDR3. The CDR3 region has the DNA TGTGCCAGCAGCTTTCTCCCCAAGGGCGAGGTGACGCAGTATTTT. Its protein product is CASSFLPKGEVTQYF.

The sample holds many counts of this clone. The chain recombines TRBV30 with TRBJ2-2, with D perhaps matching TRBD1 (6 bases). The germline gives CDR1 GTSNPN, CDR2 SVGIG (reference sequence). The CDR3 covers 13 residues. Between the trimmed V and J ends, which lost 5 bases and 10 bases, there was a span of 17 bases. The CDR3 DNA is TGTGCCTGGGACCCAGGGGAAACTACGGAGCTGTTTTTT. Protein product: CAWDPGETTELFF. The full variable domain, completed using reference TRBV30 and TRBJ2-2, is SQTIHQWPATLVQPVGSPLSLECTVEGTSNPNLYWYRQAAGRGLQLLFYSVGIGQISSEVPQNLSASRPQDRQFILSSKKLLLSDSGFYLCAWDPGETTELFFGEGSRLTVL.

The chain couples TRBV7-2 to TRBJ2-7, with D perhaps TRBD1 or TRBD2 (5 bases each). Germline V lookup: CDR1 SGHTA, CDR2 FQGNSA. Trimming cost V 6 bases and J 7 bases, with 13 bases left between them. The CDR3 loop spans 12 amino acids. The CDR3 reads CASSAGGWEQYF. The CDR3 DNA is TGTGCCAGCAGTGCTGGGGGATGGGAGCAGTACTTC.

This clone came up a few times. V is TRBV7-2 and J is TRBJ1-2; D ambiguous. The CDR3 spans 14 residues. CDR1 and CDR2 (germline): SGHTA, FQGNSA. Trimming shortened V by 3 bases and J by 4 bases, and 12 bases separated the two germline ends. In DNA, the CDR3 is TGTGCCAGCAGCTTTCCGGGATACTCCTATGGCTACACCTTC. It translates to CASSFPGYSYGYTF.

J is TRBJ2-3 and V is TRBV19, with 8 bases lining up with TRBD1. V lost 9 bases, J lost 11 bases, and 7 bases stayed unmatched. Germline values: CDR1 LNHDA, CDR2 SQIVND (reference sequence). The CDR3 spans 11 residues. This CDR3 is CASPTGALQYF. CDR3 nucleotides: TGTGCCAGCCCGACAGGGGCACTGCAGTATTTT.

This clone has just a few counts. This chain joins TRBV7-2 and TRBJ2-1, with 7 bases identical to TRBD1. After removal of 5 bases from V and 1 base from J, the junction contained 2 bases not matched to a gene. Germline loops: CDR1 SGHTA, CDR2 FQGNSA. There are 14 residues in the CDR3. As DNA, the CDR3 is TGTGCCAGCAGCGGGGACAGTTCCTACAATGAGCAGTTCTTC. It specifies CASSGDSSYNEQFF.

This clone was counted between two and nine times. CDR3 nucleotides: TGTGCCAGCAGCTCCCGACCCAGACAGGGAGAGACCCAGTACTTC. Translation gives CASSSRPRQGETQYF. J is TRBJ2-5 and V is TRBV7-2, with TRBD1 matching 7 bases. The CDR3 is 15 amino acids. V was clipped by 4 bases and J by 4 bases; unmatched bases: 9. Germline V lookup: CDR1 SGHTA, CDR2 FQGNSA. Supplemented by reference TRBV7-2 and TRBJ2-5, the full variable domain reads GAGVSQSPSNKVTEKGKDVELRCDPISGHTALYWYRQSLGQGLEFLIYFQGNSAPDKSGLPSDRFSAERTGGSVSTLTIQRTQQEDSAVYLCASSSRPRQGETQYFGPGTRLLVL.

J is TRBJ2-1 and V is TRBV4-2; D perhaps matches TRBD1 (6 bases). The V and J ends lost 1 base and 6 bases respectively, with 13 bases between them. The CDR3 extends over 15 amino acids. Germline loops: CDR1 LGHNA, CDR2 YNFKEQ. The CDR3: CASSQAGAGVNEQFF. In DNA, the CDR3 is TGTGCCAGCAGCCAAGCCGGGGCAGGGGTCAATGAGCAGTTCTTC.

This clone was recorded a few times. The sample carries other DNA sequences with the same CDR3. This chain uses TRBV29-1 with TRBJ2-7; perhaps D is TRBD1 or TRBD2 (5 bases each). The CDR3 is made up of 15 amino acids. V lost 6 bases and J 2 bases, leaving 20 bases between the germline ends. Germline CDR1 is SQVTM and CDR2 is ANQGSEA. The CDR3 region is CSVGDGRSLPYEQYF. In nucleotides, the CDR3 is TGCAGCGTGGGGGACGGTCGAAGCCTCCCCTACGAGCAGTACTTC.